This TCR beta chain was obtained from a study of blood T cell repertoires in COVID-19. Whole-study context: Sites in the United States, Italy and Spain provided acute and convalescent COVID-19 samples. The cDNA or gDNA used as material had been derived from T cells, B-cell-depleted T cells, or PBMCs.

Germline V gene data show CDR1 as SGHKS and CDR2 as YYEKEE (reference sequence). The CDR3 loop spans 14 amino acids. The V gene end was trimmed by 5 bases and the J gene end by 4 bases; junction bases not matched to a gene: 7. Authors' analysis steps: Researchers report that nucleated cell counts were estimated from reference gene primer amplification. Libraries were prepared by immunoSEQ multiplex PCR; TCRdb keeps only in-frame clonotypes and omits some of them. The D gene and trimming were derived from the DNA, and the V and J assignments and clone size from that table. The data contain roughly 97,000 clones, about 90% of them singletons.

The sequence was collected from a man between 50 and 59 years old with acute or convalescent COVID-19. The chain joins TRBV5-5 to TRBJ2-5; the match to TRBD2 covers 8 bases. The specimen was peripheral blood. The CDR3 protein is CASSSGLGRETQYF. The CDR3, as DNA: TGTGCCAGCAGTTCGGGACTAGGCAGAGAGACCCAGTACTTC.